The 23 T cell receptor beta chains reported below all come from one sample, sequenced in a study of beta chain features in type 1 diabetes. Study-level points and caveats: All four CD4+ subsets of Type 1 diabetes patients contained TCRB CDR3s that were moderately but significantly shorter.

These receptors' targets are unknown. The authors reverse transcribed all of the isolated RNA, so sequencing captured expressed TCRB transcripts. TCRdb keeps only in-frame clones here, not all; method: immunoSEQ multiplex PCR. The profile shows some 700,000 clones, 13% of them singletons. What was sequenced was naive CD4+ T cells from blood. The receptors come from a young man with type 1 diabetes.

This clone was seen more than once but under ten times. This rearrangement joins TRBV11-3 to TRBJ1-1; D call uncertain. The germline CDR1 and CDR2 sequences are SGHNT and YENEEA. CDR3 length equals 13 residues. V lost 5 bases and J 6 bases, leaving 13 bases between the germline ends. The CDR3 spells CASSPGVYSEAFF. The CDR3 DNA reads as TGTGCCAGCAGCCCTGGCGTTTACTCTGAAGCTTTCTTT.

V and J are TRBV6-5 and TRBJ1-3; no clear D gene. Trimming stripped 5 bases from V and 0 bases from J, with 8 bases between. The length of the CDR3 is 14 residues. Germline V CDR1 and CDR2: MNHEY, SVGAGI. CDR3 protein: CASSPSFSGNTIYF. The CDR3 DNA reads TGTGCCAGCAGTCCGTCGTTCTCTGGAAACACCATATATTTT.

The rearrangement joins TRBV9 to TRBJ1-5; D possibly corresponds to TRBD1 (6 bases). The CDR3 has 15 amino acids. Germline values: CDR1 SGDLS, CDR2 YYNGEE. V lost 4 bases and J 3 bases, leaving 14 bases between the germline ends. This chain's CDR3 is CASSPRGGINQPQHF. Here the CDR3 DNA reads TGTGCCAGCAGCCCCCGAGGGGGGATCAATCAGCCCCAGCATTTT. The full variable domain, completed using reference TRBV9 and TRBJ1-5, is DSGVTQTPKHLITATGQRVTLRCSPRSGDLSVYWYQQSLDQGLQFLIQYYNGEERAKGNILERFSAQQFPDLHSELNLSSLELGDSALYFCASSPRGGINQPQHFGDGTRLSIL.

V and J are TRBV7-2 and TRBJ2-1, with 9 nucleotides matching TRBD2. The trim removed 0 bases at V and 3 bases at J, leaving 6 bases unmatched. Per germline, CDR1 SGHTA and CDR2 FQGNSA. This CDR3 comprises 17 residues. CDR3 residues: CASSLAGLAHFYNEQFF. The CDR3 DNA is TGTGCCAGCAGCTTAGCGGGACTAGCCCACTTCTACAATGAGCAGTTCTTC.

The chain links TRBV13 to TRBJ2-1; TRBD2 matches at 9 bases. The trim removed 0 bases at V and 4 bases at J, leaving 7 bases unmatched. The CDR3 sequence is 17 residues long. Germline V gene lookup returns CDR1 PRHDT and CDR2 FYEKMQ (reference sequence). The CDR3 DNA is TGTGCCAGCAGCTTAGGCCGAGGAGCGGGGGGATACAATGAGCAGTTCTTC. Protein product: CASSLGRGAGGYNEQFF.

The chain has TRBV28 and TRBJ2-4; D gene uncertain. V was shortened by 4 bases and J by 15 bases, with 19 bases between the two germline ends. Germline CDR1 is MDHEN and CDR2 is SYDVKM. CDR3 length equals 13 residues. For the CDR3, the DNA is TGTGCCAGCAGTTCCTTGCAGCTGATCGTGTGGTACTTC. Protein sequence: CASSSLQLIVWYF.

CDR3 amino acids: CASTRAGPAGAQYF. In DNA form, the CDR3 reads TGTGCCAGCACCCGAGCGGGGCCCGCGGGAGCGCAGTATTTT. The rearrangement links TRBV6-5 to TRBJ2-3; 7 bases fit TRBD2. The CDR3 covers 14 residues. Per germline, CDR1 MNHEY and CDR2 SVGAGI. The V segment lost 7 bases and the J segment 10 bases; nucleotides outside the gene matches: 14.

This clone was found a few times. The chain combines TRBV10-3 with TRBJ2-3; D unresolved. Trimming removed 4 bases from V and 0 bases from J, with 11 bases in between. The length of the CDR3 is 15 residues. Per germline, CDR1 ENHRY and CDR2 SYGVKD. The CDR3 nucleotides are TGTGCCATCAGTGGGAAGGGTACTAGCACAGATACGCAGTATTTT. This translates into CAISGKGTSTDTQYF.

This clone turned up a few times. This chain connects TRBV9 to TRBJ2-7; 7 bases are shared with TRBD1. Losses at the gene ends were 4 bases for V and 3 bases for J; bases not matched to a gene: 10. Germline CDR1 SGDLS, CDR2 YYNGEE. The CDR3 has 15 amino acids. Here the CDR3 DNA reads TGTGCCAGCAGCACCTCGACAGGGACCTTCTACGAGCAGTACTTC. This translates into CASSTSTGTFYEQYF. The full variable domain, in which reference TRBV9 and TRBJ2-7 provide the parts outside the CDR3, is DSGVTQTPKHLITATGQRVTLRCSPRSGDLSVYWYQQSLDQGLQFLIQYYNGEERAKGNILERFSAQQFPDLHSELNLSSLELGDSALYFCASSTSTGTFYEQYFGPGTRLTVT.

The chain combines TRBV7-9 with TRBJ1-2; weak D call: TRBD1 (6 bases). The CDR3 is made up of 14 amino acids. The V gene lost 2 bases and the J gene lost 4 bases, with 11 bases spanning the gap. The germline V gene has CDR1 SEHNR and CDR2 FQNEAQ (reference sequence). The CDR3 nucleotides read TGTGCCAGCAGCTTAACCGGACAGCTCTATGGCTACACCTTC. Residues: CASSLTGQLYGYTF.

The chain uses TRBV9 and TRBJ2-3; D is ambiguous. Germline CDR1 is SGDLS and CDR2 is YYNGEE. Trimming pared 0 bases from V and 1 base from J, leaving 6 bases between. The CDR3 is 14 amino acids. CDR3 amino acids: CASSVAHRTDTQYF. As DNA, the CDR3 is TGTGCCAGCAGCGTAGCTCACCGCACAGATACGCAGTATTTT.

The chain carries TRBV2 and TRBJ2-7; D uncertain. The germline V and J ends were trimmed by 1 base and 6 bases, with 13 bases remaining between them. Per the germline V gene, CDR1 is SNHLY and CDR2 is FYNNEI. The CDR3 extends over 14 amino acids. As DNA, the CDR3 is TGTGCCAGCAGTGAAGAGGGTGGCTCTTTCGAGCAGTACTTC. Residues: CASSEEGGSFEQYF.

The chain has TRBV5-6 and TRBJ1-2; D ambiguous. CDR1 SGHDT and CDR2 YYEEEE come from the germline V gene. The V gene lost 0 bases and the J gene lost 3 bases, with 9 bases spanning the gap. There are 14 residues in the CDR3. Here the CDR3 DNA reads TGTGCCAGCAGCTTGGTCCAGCAGGACTATGGCTACACCTTC. Its translation: CASSLVQQDYGYTF.

This clone showed up just once. This rearrangement joins TRBV18 to TRBJ1-2, with 7 bases lining up with TRBD1. Germline lookup yields CDR1 KGHSH and CDR2 LQKENI. Trimming cost V 3 bases and J 7 bases; bases outside gene matches: 2. This CDR3 contains 12 residues. This chain's CDR3 is CASSPDRPGYTF. The CDR3 DNA follows: TGTGCCAGCTCACCGGACAGGCCTGGCTACACCTTC.

This clone showed up just a few times. The V call is TRBV2, the J call TRBJ1-1; no clear D gene. Germline values: CDR1 SNHLY, CDR2 FYNNEI. The ends were cut back, 8 bases at V and 1 base at J, with 5 bases in the middle. The CDR3 extends over 11 amino acids. The CDR3 loop is CASFPNTEAFF. The CDR3 DNA is TGTGCCAGCTTCCCGAACACTGAAGCTTTCTTT.

This clone was recorded a few times. The J gene is TRBJ2-5, the V gene TRBV5-4; a possible D gene is TRBD1 (6 bases). V shed 0 bases and J shed 2 bases, with 11 bases lying between them. This CDR3 has 15 amino acids. The germline CDR1 and CDR2 sequences are SGHNT and YYREEE (reference sequence). This chain's CDR3 is CASSLALTGQETQYF. CDR3 coding DNA: TGTGCCAGCAGCTTGGCCCTGACAGGTCAAGAGACCCAGTACTTC.

This chain links TRBV19 with TRBJ2-5; a possible D gene is TRBD2 (5 bases). V gave up 6 bases and J gave up 0 bases, with 8 bases separating them. The CDR3 is 13 amino acids. Germline V gene lookup returns CDR1 LNHDA and CDR2 SQIVND (reference sequence). For the CDR3, the DNA is TGTGCCAGTAGGACGGGGAACCAAGAGACCCAGTACTTC. Its translation: CASRTGNQETQYF.

The chain uses TRBV4-1 and TRBJ2-1, with D possibly being TRBD1 or TRBD2 (5 bases each). Germline V gene sequence: CDR1 MGHRA, CDR2 YSYEKL. The CDR3 sequence is 16 residues long. The V and J ends lost 0 bases and 0 bases respectively, with 9 bases between them. The CDR3 loop is CASSQEGRSSYNEQFF. The CDR3 DNA is TGCGCCAGCAGCCAAGAGGGACGGAGCTCCTACAATGAGCAGTTCTTC.

This clone has only a few counts. CDR3 nucleotides: TGTGCCAGTTCCGGGACAGAGTATACAAACATTCAGTACTTC. Encoded protein: CASSGTEYTNIQYF. The rearrangement joins TRBV9 to TRBJ2-4, with TRBD1 identical over 7 bases. The V gene end was trimmed by 8 bases and the J gene end by 6 bases; junction bases not matched to a gene: 11. Germline values: CDR1 SGDLS, CDR2 YYNGEE. This CDR3 spans 14 amino acids.

This clone was picked up a small number of times. The V and J genes are TRBV28 and TRBJ1-2; the match to TRBD1 covers 11 bases. The CDR3 spans 14 residues. Trimming at V came to 7 bases and at J to 3 bases, leaving 4 bases not matched to a gene. The germline V gene has CDR1 MDHEN and CDR2 SYDVKM. In DNA, the CDR3 is TGTGCCAGCACCCGGACAGGGGGCCACTATGGCTACACCTTC. Translation: CASTRTGGHYGYTF.

CDR3 nucleotide sequence: TGTGCCAGCAGCCCAGGGACTGAAGAGACCCAGTACTTC. As protein: CASSPGTEETQYF. The chain links TRBV7-8 to TRBJ2-5; D possibly corresponds to TRBD2 (6 bases). The V end lost 5 bases, the J end lost 3 bases, and 10 bases lay between the germline ends. There are 13 residues in the CDR3. Germline assignment: CDR1 SGHVS and CDR2 FQNEAQ.

This clone was seen a handful of times. The gene calls are TRBV18 and TRBJ1-2; D unresolved. The CDR3 has 15 residues. The ends were cut back, 3 bases at V and 4 bases at J, with 15 bases in the middle. CDR1 is KGHSH, CDR2 LQKENI, per germline. The CDR3: CASSPPSGTLYGYTF. In DNA form, the CDR3 reads TGTGCCAGCTCACCCCCTAGCGGAACACTCTATGGCTACACCTTC.

The V gene is TRBV6-5, the J gene TRBJ2-3, with TRBD2 matching 8 bases. With V trimmed by 7 bases and J by 0 bases, 3 bases remained unmatched. CDR1 and CDR2 from the germline V gene are MNHEY and SVGAGI. The CDR3 spans 14 residues. As DNA, the CDR3 is TGTGCCAGCACCAAGCGGGGGAGCACAGATACGCAGTATTTT. Amino acids: CASTKRGSTDTQYF.